Below, 7 T cell receptor beta chains from the same sample are listed, as sequenced in a study of CD4+ T cells in melanoma. TCRdb keeps only in-frame clones here, not all; method: immunoSEQ multiplex PCR. The table includes some 6,000 clones, about 70% detected once. The sequenced sample was cells from a culture (not recorded whether cultured in vitro). The receptor source for this set is a human donor with melanoma.

A few counts support this clone. The chain uses TRBV9 and TRBJ1-2, with D uncertain. CDR1 is SGDLS, CDR2 YYNGEE, per germline. CDR3 length equals 14 residues. The V gene lost 2 bases and the J gene lost 4 bases, with 12 bases spanning the gap. The CDR3 sequence is CASSVDGSLYGYTF. CDR3 nucleotide sequence: TGTGCCAGCAGCGTCGACGGGAGCCTCTATGGCTACACCTTC.

The chain uses TRBV6-2 or TRBV6-3 and TRBJ2-7, with 10 bases fitting TRBD1. Per germline, CDR1 MNHEY and CDR2 SVGEGT. The V segment lost 6 bases and the J segment 6 bases; nucleotides outside the gene matches: 11. CDR3 size: 15 residues. CDR3 in amino acids: CASSMPGTGAGEQYF. In DNA, the CDR3 is TGTGCCAGCAGCATGCCCGGGACAGGGGCCGGCGAGCAGTACTTC.

The genes are TRBV18 and TRBJ2-1; D possibly corresponds to TRBD1 (5 bases). The CDR3 runs to 17 residues. Germline CDR1 KGHSH, CDR2 LQKENI. Trimming took 3 bases from V and 0 from J, leaving 15 bases between them. In DNA, the CDR3 is TGTGCCAGCTCACCGCGAGACAGTCCAAGCTCCTACAATGAGCAGTTCTTC. Protein: CASSPRDSPSSYNEQFF.

This clone came up a few times. V is TRBV27 and J is TRBJ2-7; weak D call: TRBD1 (5 bases). Germline CDR1 reads MNHEY; CDR2 reads SMNVEV (reference sequence). The CDR3 consists of 14 residues. The V end lost 5 bases, the J end lost 2 bases, and 13 bases lay between the germline ends. CDR3: CASSPTRVTYEQYF. As DNA, the CDR3 is TGTGCCAGCAGTCCAACCAGGGTAACCTACGAGCAGTACTTC.

The rearrangement joins TRBV11-2 to TRBJ1-1; possible D gene TRBD1, 5 bases. In germline, CDR1 is SGHAT, CDR2 FQNNGV. The germline V and J ends were trimmed by 5 bases and 1 base, with 5 bases remaining between them. The CDR3 extends over 12 amino acids. CDR3 in DNA: TGTGCCAGCAGCGACAGGAACACTGAAGCTTTCTTT. This translates into CASSDRNTEAFF. Variable domain in full (rest from reference TRBV11-2 and TRBJ1-1): EAGVAQSPRYKIIEKRQSVAFWCNPISGHATLYWYQQILGQGPKLLIQFQNNGVVDDSQLPKDRFSAERLKGVDSTLKIQPAKLEDSAVYLCASSDRNTEAFFGQGTRLTVV.

The V and J genes are TRBV11-2 and TRBJ2-1; D uncertain. Germline CDR1 SGHAT, CDR2 FQNNGV. The CDR3 runs to 18 residues. V lost 1 base to trimming and J lost 0 bases, with 16 bases between them. Here the CDR3 reads CASSLVPRGSGSYNEQFF. The DNA for the CDR3 is TGTGCCAGCAGCTTAGTCCCCCGTGGATCCGGCTCCTACAATGAGCAGTTCTTC. Supplemented by reference TRBV11-2 and TRBJ2-1, the full variable domain reads EAGVAQSPRYKIIEKRQSVAFWCNPISGHATLYWYQQILGQGPKLLIQFQNNGVVDDSQLPKDRFSAERLKGVDSTLKIQPAKLEDSAVYLCASSLVPRGSGSYNEQFFGPGTRLTVL.

This rearrangement joins TRBV12-3 or TRBV12-4 to TRBJ1-1; D is unresolved. V lost 3 bases and J lost 2, with 4 bases in between. This CDR3 is 12 amino acids long. CDR3 sequence reads: CASSLGNTEAFF. CDR3 bases: TGTGCCAGCAGTTTGGGAAACACTGAAGCTTTCTTT.